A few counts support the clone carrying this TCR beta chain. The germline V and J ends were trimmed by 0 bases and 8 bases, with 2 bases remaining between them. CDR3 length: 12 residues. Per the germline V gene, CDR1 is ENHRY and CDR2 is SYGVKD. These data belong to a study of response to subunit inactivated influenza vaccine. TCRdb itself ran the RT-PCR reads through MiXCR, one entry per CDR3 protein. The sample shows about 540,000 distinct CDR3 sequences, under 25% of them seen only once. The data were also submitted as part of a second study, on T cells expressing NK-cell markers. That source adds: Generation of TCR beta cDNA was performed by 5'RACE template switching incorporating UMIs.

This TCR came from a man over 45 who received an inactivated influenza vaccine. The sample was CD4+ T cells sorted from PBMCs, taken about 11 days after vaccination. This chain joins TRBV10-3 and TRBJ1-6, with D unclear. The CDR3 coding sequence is TGTGCCATCAGTGAGTCGGATTCACCCCTCCACTTT. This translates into CAISESDSPLHF.